This T cell receptor (beta chain) was documented in a study of identical twins. Findings of the study overall: Beta out-of-frame sequences displayed a weaker excess of sharing between twins. Cord blood's abundant beta clonotypes had fewer insertions, unlike memory repertoires.

A universal primer site came from template switching; cDNA carried unique molecular identifiers. TCRdb itself ran the 5' RACE reads through MiXCR, one entry per CDR3 protein. The data hold approximately 680,000 distinct CDR3 sequences, with roughly 6.6% observed a single time. This clonotype has more than one count but fewer than ten. As yet, its antigen is unknown. The V segment lost 6 bases and the J segment 4 bases; nucleotides outside the gene matches: 2. Germline V gene data show CDR1 as MDHEN and CDR2 as SYDVKM. CDR3 length: 13 residues. These sequences were also reported in another study, on yellow fever vaccine responses in identical twins. From that report: Twins reportedly showed a vaccine T cell response that seemed partly convergent and partly personalized.

The sequencing sample was made of PBMCs. This sequence originates from a woman between 18 and 30 years old in good health. V gene TRBV28 combines with J gene TRBJ1-2; the match to TRBD1 covers 10 bases. The CDR3 here is CASRGQGPYGYTF. In DNA, the CDR3 is TGTGCCAGCAGGGGACAGGGGCCCTATGGCTACACCTTC.